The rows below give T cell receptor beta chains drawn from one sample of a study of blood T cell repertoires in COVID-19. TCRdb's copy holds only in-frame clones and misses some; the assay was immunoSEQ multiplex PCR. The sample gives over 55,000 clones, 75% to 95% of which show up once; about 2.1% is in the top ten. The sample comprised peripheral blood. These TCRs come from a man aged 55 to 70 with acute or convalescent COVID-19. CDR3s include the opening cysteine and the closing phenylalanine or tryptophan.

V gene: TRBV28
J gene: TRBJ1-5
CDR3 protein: CASSPHTGVQPQHF

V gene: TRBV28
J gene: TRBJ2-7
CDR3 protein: CASAVGGTGVEQYF

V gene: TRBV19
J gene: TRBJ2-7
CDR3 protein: CASSMGLVYEQYF

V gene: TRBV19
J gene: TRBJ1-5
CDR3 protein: CASSMGRGQPQHF

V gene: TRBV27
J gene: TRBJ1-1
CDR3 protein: CASSLYGTGLTTEAFF

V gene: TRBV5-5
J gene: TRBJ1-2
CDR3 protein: CASSLEAANYGYTF

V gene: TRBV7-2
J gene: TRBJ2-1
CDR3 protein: CASSLWSGGGNEQFF

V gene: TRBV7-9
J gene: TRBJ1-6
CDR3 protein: CASSLLLGQGARSPLHF

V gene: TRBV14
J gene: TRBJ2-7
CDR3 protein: CASSQERGNSYEQYF

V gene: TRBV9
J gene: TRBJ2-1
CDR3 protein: CASSASRRLEGEQFF

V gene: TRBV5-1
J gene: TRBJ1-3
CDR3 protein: CASSLVPVSGNTIYF

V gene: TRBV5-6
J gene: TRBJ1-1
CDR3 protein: CASSVLGQGEMNTEAFF

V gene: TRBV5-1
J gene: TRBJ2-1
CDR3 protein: CASSLAGNNEQFF

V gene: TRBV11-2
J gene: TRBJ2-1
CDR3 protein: CASSLWTSDNEQFF

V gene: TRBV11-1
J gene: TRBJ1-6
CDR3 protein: CASSLEPASSPLHF

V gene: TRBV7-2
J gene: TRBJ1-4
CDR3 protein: CASSLFSNEKLFF

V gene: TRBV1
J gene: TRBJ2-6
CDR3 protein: CTSREYGLSRANVLTF